The 12 T cell receptor beta chains listed next were all sequenced from one sample in a study of blood T cell repertoires in COVID-19. Clones were sequenced by immunoSEQ multiplex PCR, and TCRdb holds only the in-frame ones, with some missing. The sample comprises about 150,000 clones, roughly 84% of which are singletons, and 0.63% rests with the top ten. Sequences were obtained from peripheral blood. The receptors originated from a man between 60 and 75 years old with COVID-19, enrolled during active disease.

The chain has TRBV7-9 and TRBJ2-5, with 8 bases fitting TRBD1. Per the germline V gene, CDR1 is SEHNR and CDR2 is FQNEAQ (reference sequence). J gave up 1 base and V 1 base, and 2 bases lay outside the gene matches. The CDR3 is made up of 15 amino acids. The CDR3 nucleotides are TGTGCCAGCAGCTTAGGGACAGGGATCCAAGAGACCCAGTACTTC. Translation: CASSLGTGIQETQYF.

The rearrangement links TRBV6-5 to TRBJ1-6; 9 bases match TRBD1. Germline assignment: CDR1 MNHEY and CDR2 SVGAGI. The CDR3 totals 15 residues. V shed 5 bases and J 7 bases; nucleotides not matched to a gene: 6. The CDR3 DNA sequence: TGTGCCAGCAGTCAACAGGGGGCGGTGAATTCACCCCTCCACTTT. Amino acid sequence: CASSQQGAVNSPLHF.

This chain links TRBV28 with TRBJ1-6, with D tentatively TRBD1 (6 bases). The CDR3 is 14 amino acids. Between the trimmed V and J ends, which lost 5 bases and 4 bases, there was a span of 9 bases. Germline V gene sequence: CDR1 MDHEN, CDR2 SYDVKM. This CDR3 is CASSPQGYNSPLHF. Here the CDR3 DNA reads TGTGCCAGCAGTCCACAGGGTTATAATTCACCCCTCCACTTT.

The CDR3, as DNA: TGTGCCAGCAGTCGGGACAGGGTTGGGACAGATACGCAGTATTTT. Residues: CASSRDRVGTDTQYF. The chain employs TRBV2 and TRBJ2-3; 9 positions agree with TRBD1. The trim removed 5 bases at V and 3 bases at J, leaving 6 bases unmatched. The length of the CDR3 is 15 residues. The germline V gene has CDR1 SNHLY and CDR2 FYNNEI.

CDR3 protein: CASSLASGQGLPTDTQYF. CDR3 DNA sequence: TGTGCCAGCAGCTTGGCCTCAGGACAGGGGCTCCCGACAGATACGCAGTATTTT. This chain links TRBV5-8 with TRBJ2-3; 9 bases line up with TRBD1. Germline lookup yields CDR1 SGHTS and CDR2 YDEGEE. The ends lost 0 bases at V and 3 bases at J; junction bases unmatched: 11. CDR3 length equals 18 residues.

The V and J genes are TRBV9 and TRBJ1-1; TRBD1 agrees at 7 bases. Germline CDR1 and CDR2: SGDLS and YYNGEE. The length of the CDR3 is 15 residues. V lost 0 bases to trimming and J lost 1 base; unmatched junction nucleotides: 3. CDR3 DNA sequence: TGTGCCAGCAGCGTAGATCCAGGGGGGAACACTGAAGCTTTCTTT. Translating gives CASSVDPGGNTEAFF. Together with reference TRBV9 and TRBJ1-1, the CDR3 gives the full variable domain: DSGVTQTPKHLITATGQRVTLRCSPRSGDLSVYWYQQSLDQGLQFLIQYYNGEERAKGNILERFSAQQFPDLHSELNLSSLELGDSALYFCASSVDPGGNTEAFFGQGTRLTVV.

The chain couples TRBV5-3 to TRBJ1-3, with no clear D. TRBV5-3 is known as an ORF, though its function is uncertain. The CDR3 totals 15 residues. The V gene lost 1 base and the J gene lost 2 bases, with 10 bases spanning the gap. The CDR3 DNA follows: TGTGCCAGAAGCTTGACGGGTCAACCTGGAAACACCATATATTTT. This encodes CARSLTGQPGNTIYF.

This sequence joins TRBV3-1 (or the pseudogene TRBV3-2) and TRBJ2-7, with no clear D. There are 13 residues in the CDR3. V lost 3 bases, J lost 0 bases, and 6 bases lay in between. The germline V gene has CDR1 LGHDT and CDR2 YNNKEL (reference sequence). The CDR3, as DNA: TGTGCCAGCAGCCACAGCGACTCCTACGAGCAGTACTTC. This sequence encodes CASSHSDSYEQYF.

The chain joins TRBV14 to TRBJ2-1; TRBD2 might be the D (5 bases). CDR3 length: 18 residues. Trimming took 0 bases from V and 7 from J, leaving 22 bases between them. The V gene's germline CDR1 is SGHDN and CDR2 FVKESK. The CDR3 spells CASSQDRINREMGNEQFF. The CDR3 coding sequence is TGTGCCAGCAGCCAAGATCGTATAAATCGGGAAATGGGGAATGAGCAGTTCTTC.

The chain recombines TRBV7-9 with TRBJ1-5; D remains unclear. Trimming shortened V by 0 bases and J by 6 bases, and 15 bases separated the two germline ends. Germline V gene data show CDR1 as SEHNR and CDR2 as FQNEAQ (reference sequence). The CDR3 contains 16 residues. The CDR3, as DNA: TGTGCCAGCAGCTTAGCGGGAGGTGAGGGAAGTCAGCCCCAGCATTTT. Translating gives CASSLAGGEGSQPQHF.

This rearrangement joins TRBV2 to TRBJ2-7; 10 positions match TRBD2. Germline loops: CDR1 SNHLY, CDR2 FYNNEI. CDR3 size: 13 residues. After removal of 8 bases from V and 6 bases from J, the junction contained 7 bases not matched to a gene. CDR3 nucleotide sequence: TGTGCCAGCCTCGGCCTAGCGGGAGTCGAGCAGTACTTC. Translating it yields CASLGLAGVEQYF.

J is TRBJ1-2 and V is TRBV11-3; TRBD1 might be the D (6 bases). Germline V gene sequence: CDR1 SGHNT, CDR2 YENEEA. V gave up 5 bases and J gave up 8 bases, with 12 bases separating them. This CDR3 comprises 12 residues. CDR3 region: CASSPTGLGYTF. The CDR3 DNA reads as TGTGCCAGCAGCCCCACAGGGCTAGGCTACACCTTC.